The 5 T cell receptor beta chains reported below all come from one sample, sequenced in a study of blood T cell repertoires in COVID-19. The protocol was immunoSEQ multiplex PCR, while the TCRdb copy is restricted to in-frame clones and leaves out a portion. The sample holds about 120,000 clones, around 87% seen once. The specimen was peripheral blood. The receptors come from a man aged 70-80 years with active or convalescent COVID-19.

The chain carries TRBV12-3 or TRBV12-4 and TRBJ1-5, with unresolved D. V was clipped by 4 bases and J by 4 bases, with 8 bases between them. The CDR3 covers 13 residues. Here the CDR3 reads CASSSSENQPQHF. In DNA form, the CDR3 reads TGTGCCAGCAGTTCGTCCGAGAATCAGCCCCAGCATTTT.

The genes are TRBV5-1 and TRBJ1-1; D unclear. Per the germline V gene, CDR1 is SGHRS and CDR2 is YFSETQ. The CDR3 loop spans 13 amino acids. V lost 0 bases to trimming and J lost 9 bases, with 12 bases between them. In nucleotides, the CDR3 is TGCGCCAGCAGCTTGGGCGATAAAAACCAAGCTTTCTTT. Its translation: CASSLGDKNQAFF. Based on the CDR3 plus reference TRBV5-1 and TRBJ1-1, the full variable domain is KAGVTQTPRYLIKTRGQQVTLSCSPISGHRSVSWYQQTPGQGLQFLFEYFSETQRNKGNFPGRFSGRQFSNSRSEMNVSTLELGDSALYLCASSLGDKNQAFFGQGTRLTVV.

V usage is TRBV4-2 and J usage is TRBJ1-2; 7 bases are a match to TRBD1. Germline V gives CDR1 LGHNA, CDR2 YNFKEQ. This CDR3 spans 14 amino acids. The junction had 6 bases not matched to a gene; V was cut back by 2 bases and J by 6 bases. CDR3 coding DNA: TGTGCCAGCAGCCAATTCCAACAGGGGCATGGCTACACCTTC. It yields the protein CASSQFQQGHGYTF.

The sample holds one count of this clone. DNA of the CDR3: TGTGCCAGCAGCTCGCCGGTCCGGGACAGGGGAGCTTTCTTT. It codes for CASSSPVRDRGAFF. The J gene is TRBJ1-1, the V gene TRBV5-5; 10 nucleotides line up with TRBD1. The CDR3 is made up of 14 amino acids. Trimming took 3 bases from V and 10 from J; bases not matched to a gene: 9. The germline V gene encodes CDR1 SGHKS and CDR2 YYEKEE (reference sequence).

This clone occurred a few times. The chain employs TRBV27 and TRBJ1-1; 11 bases are a match to TRBD1. CDR3 length: 17 residues. V was clipped by 3 bases and J by 7 bases; unmatched bases: 13. Germline V gene lookup returns CDR1 MNHEY and CDR2 SMNVEV (reference sequence). The CDR3 DNA reads TGTGCCAGCAGTTTTAGGACAGGGGGCGCGGAGGGTAATGAAGCTTTCTTT. Residues: CASSFRTGGAEGNEAFF.